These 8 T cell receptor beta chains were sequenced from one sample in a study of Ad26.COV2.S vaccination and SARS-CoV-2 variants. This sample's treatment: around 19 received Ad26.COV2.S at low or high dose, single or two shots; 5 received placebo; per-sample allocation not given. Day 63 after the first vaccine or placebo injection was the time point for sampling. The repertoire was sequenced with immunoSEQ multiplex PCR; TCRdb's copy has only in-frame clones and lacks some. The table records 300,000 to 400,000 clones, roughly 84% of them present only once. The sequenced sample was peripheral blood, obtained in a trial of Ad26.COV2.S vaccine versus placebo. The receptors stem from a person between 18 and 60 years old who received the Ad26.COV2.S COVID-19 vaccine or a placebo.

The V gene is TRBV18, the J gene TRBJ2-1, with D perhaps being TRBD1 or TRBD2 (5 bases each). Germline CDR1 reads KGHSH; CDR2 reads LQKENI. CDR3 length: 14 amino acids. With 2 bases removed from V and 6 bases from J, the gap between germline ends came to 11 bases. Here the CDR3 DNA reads TGTGCCAGCTCACCAGGGGGACCCGGCAATGAGCAGTTCTTC. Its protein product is CASSPGGPGNEQFF.

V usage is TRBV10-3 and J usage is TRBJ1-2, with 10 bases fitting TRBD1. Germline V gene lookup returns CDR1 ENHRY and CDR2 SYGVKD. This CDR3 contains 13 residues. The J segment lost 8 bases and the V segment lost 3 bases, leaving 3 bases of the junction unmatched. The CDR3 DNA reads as TGTGCCATCAGTGACGGACAGGGGGGCGGCTACACCTTC. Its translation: CAISDGQGGGYTF.

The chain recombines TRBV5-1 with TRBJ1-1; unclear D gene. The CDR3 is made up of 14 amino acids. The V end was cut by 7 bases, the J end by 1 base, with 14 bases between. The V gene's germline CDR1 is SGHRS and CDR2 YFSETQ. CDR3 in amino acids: CASASLGQNTEAFF. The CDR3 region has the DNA TGCGCCAGCGCTTCCCTAGGGCAGAACACTGAAGCTTTCTTT.

CDR3 DNA: TGCGCCAGCAGCTTGGTTCTGACCAAGGACACTCCCGAGCAGTACTTC. Protein sequence: CASSLVLTKDTPEQYF. The chain links TRBV5-1 to TRBJ2-7, with D possibly being TRBD1 (5 bases). The CDR3 is 16 amino acids. Between the trimmed V and J ends, which lost 0 bases and 6 bases, there was a span of 19 bases. Germline CDR1 is SGHRS and CDR2 is YFSETQ.

The CDR3 nucleotides read TGTGCCAGCTCACCAACGAGAGTCTACGAGCAGTACTTC. Residues: CASSPTRVYEQYF. The V call is TRBV18, the J call TRBJ2-7; D unresolved. The germline V gene has CDR1 KGHSH and CDR2 LQKENI. The CDR3 is 13 residues long. Trimming stripped 2 bases from V and 3 bases from J, with 8 bases between.

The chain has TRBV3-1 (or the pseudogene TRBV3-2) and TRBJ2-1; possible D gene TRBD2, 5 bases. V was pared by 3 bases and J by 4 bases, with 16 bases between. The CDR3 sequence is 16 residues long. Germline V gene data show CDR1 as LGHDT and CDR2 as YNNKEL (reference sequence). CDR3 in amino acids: CASSQGKRELYNEQFF. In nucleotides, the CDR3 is TGTGCCAGCAGCCAGGGTAAGAGGGAACTATACAATGAGCAGTTCTTC.

CDR3 in amino acids: CASSSNIPEQYF. In nucleotides, the CDR3 is TGTGCCAGCAGTTCGAATATCCCCGAGCAGTACTTC. The chain joins TRBV6-5 to TRBJ2-7; D gene ambiguous. The CDR3 is 12 amino acids. Germline CDR1 is MNHEY and CDR2 is SVGAGI. Trimming removed 4 bases at V and 6 bases at J, with 10 bases between.

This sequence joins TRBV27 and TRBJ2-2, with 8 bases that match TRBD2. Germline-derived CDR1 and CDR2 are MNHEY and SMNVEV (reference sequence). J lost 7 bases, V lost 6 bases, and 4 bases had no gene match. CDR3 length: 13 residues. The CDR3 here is CASRFGTSGELFF. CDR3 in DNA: TGTGCCAGCAGATTCGGGACTAGCGGGGAGCTGTTTTTT.